These T cell receptor beta chains were read from a single sample in a study of CD8 T cells in ankylosing spondylitis. In TCRdb, the 5' RACE reads were re-called with MiXCR into one record per CDR3 protein. The sample lists around 150,000 distinct CDR3 sequences; about 7% were seen once. Material: blood, either unsorted or a sorted T cell fraction (not recorded which). The origin of the receptors is a female donor with ankylosing spondylitis or in good health (not recorded which). The conserved cysteine and the conserved F or W are not part of the CDR3 here. The order of the fields is CDR3 length, V gene, CDR3 protein.

>13|TRBV9
ASSVGWGLTDTQY
>11|TRBV12-3/TRBV12-4
ASSFDRGTEAF
>14|TRBV10-3
AITRTSGGAPDTQY
>12|TRBV18
VSSLQGMNTEAF
>12|TRBV18
ASSPRSYNSPLH
>12|TRBV7-8
ASSPTGSGKTQY
>15|TRBV11-2
ASSPSGQRLMNTEAF
>16|TRBV5-1
ASSLDGWDRGSGTEAF
>13|TRBV7-9
ASSPGQGVGTEAF
>12|TRBV12-3/TRBV12-4
ASSLDPGIGGYT
>14|TRBV12-3/TRBV12-4
ASSLELSGVTDTQY
>11|TRBV7-9
ASVAKSKNIQY
>12|TRBV5-5
ASSSGLYQETQY
>13|TRBV2
AGRGSGTTTYEQY
>13|TRBV29-1
SVEWDRSDQETQY
>11|TRBV20-1
SAKWGISDIQY
>11|TRBV10-3
AISVQLNTEAF
>11|TRBV4-1
ASSQVRSFGQF
>11|TRBV11-2
ASSLDASNEQF
>15|TRBV4-1
ASSPGRAPGMNTEAF
>12|TRBV2
ASKLRRDSYEQY
>15|TRBV7-2
ASRSTTSGTNTGELF
>12|TRBV12-3/TRBV12-4
ASSLGQGAETQY
>12|TRBV20-1
SARLTAGNQPQH
>10|TRBV5-6
ASSFGSGTQY
>11|TRBV20-1
SATERGQETQY
>12|TRBV12-3/TRBV12-4
ASSFSGAREKLF